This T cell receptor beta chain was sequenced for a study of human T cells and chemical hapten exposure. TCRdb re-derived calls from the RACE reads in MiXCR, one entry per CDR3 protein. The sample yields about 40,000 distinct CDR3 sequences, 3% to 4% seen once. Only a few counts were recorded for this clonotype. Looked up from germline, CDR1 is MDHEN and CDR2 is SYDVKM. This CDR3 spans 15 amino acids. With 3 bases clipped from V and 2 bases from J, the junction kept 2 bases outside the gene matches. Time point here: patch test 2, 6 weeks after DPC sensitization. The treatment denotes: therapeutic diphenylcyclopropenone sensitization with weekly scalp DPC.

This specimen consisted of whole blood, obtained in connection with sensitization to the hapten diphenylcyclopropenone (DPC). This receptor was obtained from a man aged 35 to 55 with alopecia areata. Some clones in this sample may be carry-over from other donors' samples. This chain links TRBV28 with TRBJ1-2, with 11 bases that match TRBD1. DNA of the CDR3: TGTGCCAGCAGTTTGGGGACAGGGGGAAACTATGGCTACACCTTC. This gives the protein CASSLGTGGNYGYTF.